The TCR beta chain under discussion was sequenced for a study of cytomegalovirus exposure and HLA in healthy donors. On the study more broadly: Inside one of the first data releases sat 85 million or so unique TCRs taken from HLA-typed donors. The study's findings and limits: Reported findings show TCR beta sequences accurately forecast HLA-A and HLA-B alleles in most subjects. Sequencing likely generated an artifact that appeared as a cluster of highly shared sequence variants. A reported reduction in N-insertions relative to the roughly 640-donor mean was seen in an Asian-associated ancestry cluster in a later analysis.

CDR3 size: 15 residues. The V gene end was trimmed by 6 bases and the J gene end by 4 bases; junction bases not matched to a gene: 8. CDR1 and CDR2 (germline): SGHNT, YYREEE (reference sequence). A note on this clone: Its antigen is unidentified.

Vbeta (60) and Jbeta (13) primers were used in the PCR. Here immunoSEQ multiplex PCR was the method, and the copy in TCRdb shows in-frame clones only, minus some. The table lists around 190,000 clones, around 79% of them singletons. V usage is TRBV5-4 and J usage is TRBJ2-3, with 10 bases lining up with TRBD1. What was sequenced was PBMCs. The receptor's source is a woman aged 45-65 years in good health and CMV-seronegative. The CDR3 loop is CASTLRTGGSDTQYF. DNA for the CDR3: TGTGCCAGCACCCTGCGGACAGGGGGTTCAGATACGCAGTATTTT.